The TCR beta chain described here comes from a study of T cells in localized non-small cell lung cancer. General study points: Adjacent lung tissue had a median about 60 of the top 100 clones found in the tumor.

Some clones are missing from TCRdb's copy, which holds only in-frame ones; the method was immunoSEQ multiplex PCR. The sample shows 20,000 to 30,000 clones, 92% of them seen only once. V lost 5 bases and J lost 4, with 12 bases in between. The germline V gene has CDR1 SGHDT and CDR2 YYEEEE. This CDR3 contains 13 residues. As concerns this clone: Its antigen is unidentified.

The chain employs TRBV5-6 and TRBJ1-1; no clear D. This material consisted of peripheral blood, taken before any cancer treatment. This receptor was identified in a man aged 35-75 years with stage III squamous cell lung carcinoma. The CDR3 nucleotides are TGTGCCAGCAGGTATGCAGGAGTCACTGAAGCTTTCTTT. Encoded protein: CASRYAGVTEAFF.